The 23 T cell receptor beta chains presented below share a single source sample, sequenced in a study of identical twins. TCRdb analysed the 5' RACE reads with MiXCR anew, one entry per CDR3 protein. The sample includes 420,000 or so distinct CDR3 sequences, around 20% of them seen just once. Sequencing input: naive T cells sorted from blood. These receptors originate from a man in his forties or fifties in good health.

This clonotype was counted at least ten times. J is TRBJ2-4 and V is TRBV28; TRBD1 agrees at 12 bases. Germline CDR1 and CDR2: MDHEN and SYDVKM. The CDR3 has 17 residues. The V gene end was trimmed by 7 bases and the J gene end by 3 bases; junction bases not matched to a gene: 10. The CDR3 reads CASNSPGTGGGKNIQYF. The CDR3 DNA follows: TGTGCCAGCAACTCCCCCGGGACAGGGGGCGGCAAAAACATTCAGTACTTC.

V and J are TRBV6-1 and TRBJ1-1, with no clear D. The CDR3 spans 13 residues. V shed 6 bases and J shed 5 bases, with 13 bases lying between them. The V gene's germline CDR1 is MNHNS and CDR2 SASEGT. CDR3 loop: CASRETMRTEAFF. The CDR3 nucleotides are TGTGCCAGCAGGGAAACAATGCGGACTGAAGCTTTCTTT.

The chain is built from TRBV27 and TRBJ2-7; 10 positions agree with TRBD2. CDR3 length: 15 amino acids. Trimming removed 8 bases from V and 1 base from J; junction bases left unmatched: 8. Germline values: CDR1 MNHEY, CDR2 SMNVEV (reference sequence). The CDR3, as DNA: TGTGCCAGCCGTGATAGCGGGAGGTTATCCTACGAGCAGTACTTC. This gives the protein CASRDSGRLSYEQYF.

The chain employs TRBV12-3 or TRBV12-4 and TRBJ2-1; D is uncertain. This CDR3 has 12 amino acids. The V gene lost 6 bases and the J gene lost 6 bases, with 9 bases spanning the gap. The chain's CDR3 is CASRPRVNEQFF. The CDR3 DNA reads TGTGCCAGCAGGCCCCGGGTCAATGAGCAGTTCTTC.

The J gene is TRBJ2-1, the V gene TRBV9; D perhaps matches TRBD2 (6 bases). The germline V and J ends were trimmed by 4 bases and 3 bases, with 14 bases remaining between them. Germline V gene lookup returns CDR1 SGDLS and CDR2 YYNGEE. CDR3 length: 15 residues. CDR3 DNA sequence: TGTGCCAGCAGCCTCAACCTGGACTACTACAATGAGCAGTTCTTC. Translated: CASSLNLDYYNEQFF.

This clonotype was seen only a few times. The rearrangement joins TRBV20-1 to TRBJ2-1, with D perhaps TRBD2 (5 bases). The CDR3 covers 13 residues. The ends were cut back, 6 bases at V and 6 bases at J, with 15 bases in the middle. In germline, CDR1 is DFQATT, CDR2 SNEGSKA (reference sequence). The CDR3 here is CSAGRDYLNEQFF. In nucleotides, the CDR3 is TGCAGTGCCGGCCGGGATTACCTCAATGAGCAGTTCTTC.

In this sample, this clonotype turned up many times. The rearrangement links TRBV5-1 to TRBJ2-3, with D possibly matching TRBD1 (5 bases). CDR1 is SGHRS, CDR2 YFSETQ, per germline. This CDR3 comprises 12 residues. V lost 0 bases, J lost 7 bases, and 6 bases lay in between. The CDR3 loop is CASSLEGHTQYF. The CDR3 DNA follows: TGCGCCAGCAGCTTGGAGGGGCATACGCAGTATTTT.

This clonotype appeared many times. This sequence joins TRBV27 and TRBJ2-7; 8 bases agree with TRBD2. Germline loops: CDR1 MNHEY, CDR2 SMNVEV (reference sequence). With V trimmed by 5 bases and J by 6 bases, 6 bases remained unmatched. The CDR3 covers 13 residues. The CDR3 reads CASSPGGAGEQYF. CDR3 nucleotides: TGTGCCAGCAGTCCCGGGGGGGCGGGCGAGCAGTACTTC.

This clonotype has a count of ten or more. The chain combines TRBV2 with TRBJ2-3; D is perhaps TRBD2 (7 bases). The germline V gene encodes CDR1 SNHLY and CDR2 FYNNEI. The germline V and J ends were trimmed by 6 bases and 2 bases, with 15 bases remaining between them. The length of the CDR3 is 15 residues. CDR3 residues: CASRSWAGATDTQYF. The CDR3 DNA sequence: TGTGCCAGCAGATCCTGGGCGGGGGCCACAGATACGCAGTATTTT.

This clonotype showed up many times. Here the CDR3 DNA reads TGTGCCAGCAGCCCCCGCCCCCATAGCGGAAACTACAACAATGAGCAGTTCTTC. Amino acids: CASSPRPHSGNYNNEQFF. The rearrangement uses TRBV9 and TRBJ2-1; a weak D match, TRBD2 (6 bases). Germline CDR1 and CDR2: SGDLS and YYNGEE. The V end was cut by 4 bases, the J end by 5 bases, with 25 bases between. There are 18 residues in the CDR3.

This clonotype turned up a few times. The chain employs TRBV7-9 and TRBJ2-1; D is undetermined. Trimming took off 2 bases at V and 7 bases at J, with 15 bases between the two ends. Germline lookup yields CDR1 SEHNR and CDR2 FQNEAQ (reference sequence). This CDR3 contains 15 residues. The CDR3 loop reads CASSLRIKLGNEQFF. In nucleotides, the CDR3 is TGTGCCAGCAGCTTAAGGATTAAGCTTGGGAATGAGCAGTTCTTC.

This clonotype showed up just a few times. The chain joins TRBV7-2 to TRBJ2-1; D ambiguous. The CDR3 sequence is 13 residues long. CDR1 is SGHTA, CDR2 FQGNSA, per germline. V dropped 5 bases and J dropped 3 bases, with 8 bases sitting between them. The CDR3 DNA is TGTGCCAGCAGCCCGAACAGCTACAATGAGCAGTTCTTC. This codes for CASSPNSYNEQFF.

This clonotype came up a few times. Here the CDR3 DNA reads TGTGCCACCAGTGATTCTCGACAGGGATCCTACGAGCAGTACTTC. It yields the protein CATSDSRQGSYEQYF. J is TRBJ2-7 and V is TRBV24-1, with 7 nucleotides matching TRBD1. Unmatched junction bases numbered 4, after V lost 2 bases and J lost 1 base. CDR3 length equals 15 residues. Germline CDR1 KGHDR, CDR2 SFDVKD.

In this sample, this clonotype turned up a few times. The chain recombines TRBV20-1 with TRBJ2-2; D possibly corresponds to TRBD2 (5 bases). The CDR3 length is 13 residues. Germline assignment: CDR1 DFQATT and CDR2 SNEGSKA (reference sequence). The V gene lost 3 bases and the J gene lost 1 base, with 6 bases spanning the gap. The CDR3 loop is CSARGVNTGELFF. In DNA, the CDR3 is TGCAGTGCTAGGGGAGTGAACACCGGGGAGCTGTTTTTT.

This clonotype was seen repeatedly, ten times or more. The junction does not match germline at one end; this may be a read error. J is TRBJ2-7 and V is TRBV5-1; D is unclear. The CDR3 is 13 amino acids. The germline V gene encodes CDR1 SGHRS and CDR2 YFSETQ. The CDR3 DNA sequence: TGTGCCAGCAGTTTAGCCGGAACCTACGAGCAGTACTTC. This translates into CASSLAGTYEQYF. Combining the CDR3 with reference TRBV5-1 and TRBJ2-7 gives the whole variable domain KAGVTQTPRYLIKTRGQQVTLSCSPISGHRSVSWYQQTPGQGLQFLFEYFSETQRNKGNFPGRFSGRQFSNSRSEMNVSTLELGDSALYLCASSLAGTYEQYFGPGTRLTVT.

The rearrangement joins TRBV9 to TRBJ1-2; a weak D match, TRBD1 (6 bases). V was pared by 3 bases and J by 7 bases, with 16 bases between. The CDR3 loop spans 14 amino acids. CDR1 and CDR2 (germline): SGDLS, YYNGEE. Here the CDR3 reads CASSEGTTRPGYTF. The CDR3 coding sequence is TGTGCCAGCAGCGAGGGGACAACGAGACCTGGCTACACCTTC.

This clonotype was seen a handful of times. The chain uses TRBV18 and TRBJ2-7, with D possibly being TRBD2 (5 bases). Trimming left V 0 bases short and J 3 bases short, with 9 bases between. This CDR3 has 14 residues. Per germline, CDR1 KGHSH and CDR2 LQKENI. Written as DNA, the CDR3 is TGTGCCAGCTCACCACCCAACGGGAACTACGAGCAGTACTTC. Translated: CASSPPNGNYEQYF. The entire variable domain, with the rest obtained from reference TRBV18 and TRBJ2-7, is as follows: NAGVMQNPRHLVRRRGQEARLRCSPMKGHSHVYWYRQLPEEGLKFMVYLQKENIIDESGMPKERFSAEFPKEGPSILRIQQVVRGDSAAYFCASSPPNGNYEQYFGPGTRLTVT.

V and J are TRBV4-3 and TRBJ1-4; D remains unclear. The ends were cut back, 1 base at V and 5 bases at J, with 11 bases in the middle. The germline V gene encodes CDR1 LGHNA and CDR2 YSLEER. The CDR3 runs to 15 residues. CDR3 sequence (DNA): TGCGCCAGCAGCCAAGGTCCGGGAAAGAATGAAAAACTGTTTTTT. As protein: CASSQGPGKNEKLFF.

The sample holds a few counts of this clonotype. The V and J genes are TRBV12-3 or TRBV12-4 and TRBJ2-7, with 9 bases that match TRBD1. V trimming: 5 bases; J trimming: 5 bases; junction bases outside the gene matches: 7. The CDR3 has 14 amino acids. The CDR3 spells CASSPTGTGNEQYF. CDR3 coding DNA: TGTGCCAGCAGTCCGACCGGGACAGGGAACGAGCAGTACTTC.

The chain uses TRBV19 and TRBJ2-4; 8 nucleotides match TRBD2. The CDR3 is made up of 13 amino acids. Germline CDR1 and CDR2: LNHDA and SQIVND (reference sequence). V trimming: 5 bases; J trimming: 6 bases; junction bases outside the gene matches: 3. CDR3: CASSSTSGNIQYF. In DNA, the CDR3 is TGTGCCAGTAGTTCAACTAGCGGAAACATTCAGTACTTC. Full variable domain (missing parts from reference TRBV19 and TRBJ2-4): DGGITQSPKYLFRKEGQNVTLSCEQNLNHDAMYWYRQDPGQGLRLIYYSQIVNDFQKGDIAEGYSVSREKKESFPLTVTSAQKNPTAFYLCASSSTSGNIQYFGAGTRLSVL.

This clonotype was seen more than once but under ten times. This chain uses TRBV27 with TRBJ1-1; D is unresolved. V was shortened by 1 base and J by 1 base, with 7 bases between the two germline ends. CDR1 and CDR2 from the germline V gene are MNHEY and SMNVEV (reference sequence). This CDR3 is 14 amino acids long. CDR3 region: CASSLLGANTEAFF. The CDR3 DNA sequence: TGTGCCAGCAGTTTATTGGGCGCGAACACTGAAGCTTTCTTT.

This clonotype was picked up a small number of times. The rearrangement links TRBV6-1 to TRBJ1-5; D is unresolved. The CDR3 is made up of 19 amino acids. V lost 6 bases and J 2 bases, leaving 26 bases between the germline ends. Germline loops: CDR1 MNHNS, CDR2 SASEGT. CDR3 loop: CASSFPSRGVVLGNQPQHF. In nucleotides, the CDR3 is TGTGCCAGCAGCTTCCCCAGCCGGGGAGTAGTTTTGGGCAATCAGCCCCAGCATTTT.

The genes are TRBV3-1 and TRBJ2-5; possible D gene TRBD2, 6 bases. The CDR3 spans 16 residues. The germline V and J ends were trimmed by 4 bases and 5 bases, with 20 bases remaining between them. CDR1 is LGHDT and CDR2 is YNNKEL in the germline V gene (reference sequence). CDR3 protein: CASSLAGTQGGETQYF. CDR3 bases: TGTGCCAGCAGCCTGGCCGGGACTCAAGGCGGGGAGACCCAGTACTTC.